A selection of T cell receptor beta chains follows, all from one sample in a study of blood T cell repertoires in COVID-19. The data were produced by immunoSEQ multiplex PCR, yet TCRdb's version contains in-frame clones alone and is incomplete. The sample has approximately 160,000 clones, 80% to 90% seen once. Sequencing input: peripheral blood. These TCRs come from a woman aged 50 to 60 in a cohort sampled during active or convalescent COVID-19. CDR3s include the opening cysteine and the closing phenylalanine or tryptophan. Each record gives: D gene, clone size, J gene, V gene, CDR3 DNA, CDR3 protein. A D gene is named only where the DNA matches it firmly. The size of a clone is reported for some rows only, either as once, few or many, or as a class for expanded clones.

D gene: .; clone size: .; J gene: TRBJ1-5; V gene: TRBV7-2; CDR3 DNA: TGTGCCAGCAGCTTAGGGGGAGGTCAGCCCCAGCATTTT; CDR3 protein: CASSLGGGQPQHF
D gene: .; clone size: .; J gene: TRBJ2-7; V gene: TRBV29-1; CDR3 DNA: TGCAGCGGATCCGTCGGGAGCCCGCGCGAGGGCGAGCAGTACTTC; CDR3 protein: CSGSVGSPREGEQYF
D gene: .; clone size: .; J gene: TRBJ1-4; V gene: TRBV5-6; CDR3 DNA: TGTGCCAGCAGCCAACGGTCGGGAAAACTGTTTTTT; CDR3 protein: CASSQRSGKLFF
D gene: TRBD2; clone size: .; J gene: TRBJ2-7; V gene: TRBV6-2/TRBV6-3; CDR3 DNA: TGTGCCAGCAGTGACCCGCCCGGGACTAGCGGAAGCGAGCAGTACTTC; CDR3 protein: CASSDPPGTSGSEQYF
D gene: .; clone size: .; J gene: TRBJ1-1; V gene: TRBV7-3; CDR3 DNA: TGTGCCAGCAGCCCGGGACACCACAACACTGAAGCTTTCTTT; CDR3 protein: CASSPGHHNTEAFF
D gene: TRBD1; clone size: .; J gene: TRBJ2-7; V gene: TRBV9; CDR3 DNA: TGTGCCAGCAGCGTAGTAGACAGGGGATACGAGCAGTACTTC; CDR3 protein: CASSVVDRGYEQYF
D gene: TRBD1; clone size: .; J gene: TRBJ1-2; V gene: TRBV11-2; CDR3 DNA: TGTGCCAGCAGCTCTAGAGGACAGGGGAGCGGCTACACCTTC; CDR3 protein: CASSSRGQGSGYTF
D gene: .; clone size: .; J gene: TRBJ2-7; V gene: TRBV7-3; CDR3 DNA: TGTGCCAGCAGCTTAGATACTAGCTTAAACTCCGAGCAGTACTTC; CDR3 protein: CASSLDTSLNSEQYF
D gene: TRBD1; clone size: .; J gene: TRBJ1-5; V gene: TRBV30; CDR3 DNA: TGTGCCTGGAGTGGAGGGACAGGGGGTCAGCCCCAGCATTTT; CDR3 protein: CAWSGGTGGQPQHF
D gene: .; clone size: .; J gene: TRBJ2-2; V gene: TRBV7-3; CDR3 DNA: TGTGCCAGCAGCCGTGACGGGGGGCCTTGGGCCGGGGAGCTGTTTTTT; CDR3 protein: CASSRDGGPWAGELFF
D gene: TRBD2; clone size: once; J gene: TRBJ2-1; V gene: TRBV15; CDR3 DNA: TGTGCCACCAGCAGAGTAAGCGGGGATGAGCAGTTCTTC; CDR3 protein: CATSRVSGDEQFF
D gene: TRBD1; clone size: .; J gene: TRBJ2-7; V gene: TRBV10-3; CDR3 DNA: TGTGCCATCAGGTCCCGACAGGGGGCGGCCTACGAGCAGTACTTC; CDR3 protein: CAIRSRQGAAYEQYF
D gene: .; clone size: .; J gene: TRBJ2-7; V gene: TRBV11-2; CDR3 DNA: TGTGCCAGCAGCTTAGTCGAGGGCGGGACCTACGAGCAGTACTTC; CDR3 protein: CASSLVEGGTYEQYF
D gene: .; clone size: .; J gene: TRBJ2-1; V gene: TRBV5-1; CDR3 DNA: TGCGCCAGCAGCCCGACTAGTACTAACTACAATGAGCAGTTCTTC; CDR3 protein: CASSPTSTNYNEQFF
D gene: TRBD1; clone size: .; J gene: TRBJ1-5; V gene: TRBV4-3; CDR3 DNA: TGCGCCAGCAGCCAGGACAGGGCGGATGGTCAGCCCCAGCATTTT; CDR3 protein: CASSQDRADGQPQHF
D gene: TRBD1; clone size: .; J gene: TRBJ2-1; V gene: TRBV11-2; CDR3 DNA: TGTGCCACTAAGGACAGGGGTTTGTATGAGCAGTTCTTC; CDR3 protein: CATKDRGLYEQFF
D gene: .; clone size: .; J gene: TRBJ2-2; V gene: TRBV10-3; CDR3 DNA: TGTGCCATCACAGACTGGTCCGGGGAGCTGTTTTTT; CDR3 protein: CAITDWSGELFF
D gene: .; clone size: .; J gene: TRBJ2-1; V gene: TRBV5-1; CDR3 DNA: TGCGCCAGCAGCTTGAACTTGGTGTCAAGCTCCTACAATGAGCAGTTCTTC; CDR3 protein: CASSLNLVSSSYNEQFF
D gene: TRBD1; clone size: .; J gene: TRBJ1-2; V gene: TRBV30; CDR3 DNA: TGTGCCTGGAGTGTTGGGACAGGGTTCGGCTACACCTTC; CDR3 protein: CAWSVGTGFGYTF
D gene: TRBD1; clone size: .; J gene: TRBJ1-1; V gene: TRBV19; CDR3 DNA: TGTGCCAGTAGTATAGAAGGACAGGGGTATTTCTCTGAAGCTTTCTTT; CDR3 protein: CASSIEGQGYFSEAFF
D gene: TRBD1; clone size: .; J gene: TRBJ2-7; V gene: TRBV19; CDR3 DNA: TGTGCCAGTGCCGGGACAGGGACCTACGAGCAGTACTTC; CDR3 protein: CASAGTGTYEQYF
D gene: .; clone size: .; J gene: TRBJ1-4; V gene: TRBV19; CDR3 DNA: TGTGCCAGTAGTGCGGGACTGTTTACTAATGAAAAACTGTTTTTT; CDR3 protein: CASSAGLFTNEKLFF
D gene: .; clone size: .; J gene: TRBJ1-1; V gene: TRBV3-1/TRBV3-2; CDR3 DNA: TGTGCCAGCAGCCAAGATCACAGACGTAACACTGAAGCTTTCTTT; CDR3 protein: CASSQDHRRNTEAFF
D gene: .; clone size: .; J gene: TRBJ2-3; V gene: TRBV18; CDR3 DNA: TGTGCCAGCTCACCATCCTCCGGAGACGGAGATACGCAGTATTTT; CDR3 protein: CASSPSSGDGDTQYF
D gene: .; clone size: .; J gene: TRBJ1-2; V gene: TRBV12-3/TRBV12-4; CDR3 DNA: TGTGCCAGCAGACGAGGAGGGGCAGGTGGCTACACCTTC; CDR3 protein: CASRRGGAGGYTF
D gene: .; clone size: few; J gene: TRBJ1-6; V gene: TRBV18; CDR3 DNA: TGTGCCAGCTCACTTCAGAGGATTCCCTCCTATAATTCACCCCTCCACTTT; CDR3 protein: CASSLQRIPSYNSPLHF
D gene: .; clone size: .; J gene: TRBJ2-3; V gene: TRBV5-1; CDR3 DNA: TGCGCCAGCAGCTACCGACCGGGGGACACAGATACGCAGTATTTT; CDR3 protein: CASSYRPGDTDTQYF
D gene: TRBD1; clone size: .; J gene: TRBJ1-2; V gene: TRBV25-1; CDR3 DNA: TGTGCCAGCAGTGCAACAGGGGGGAGAGGCTACACCTTC; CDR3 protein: CASSATGGRGYTF
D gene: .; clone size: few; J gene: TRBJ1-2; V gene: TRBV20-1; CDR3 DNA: TGCAGTGCTAGAGAAGGGGAAGGCTACACCTTC; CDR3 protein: CSAREGEGYTF
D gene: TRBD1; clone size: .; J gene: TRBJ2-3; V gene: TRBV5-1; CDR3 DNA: TGCGCCAGCAGCTTGGGACAGGGGAGCGCAGATACGCAGTATTTT; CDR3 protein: CASSLGQGSADTQYF
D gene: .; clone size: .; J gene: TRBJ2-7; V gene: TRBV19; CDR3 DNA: TGTGCCAGTAGTAATTTGAGGGAGCAGTACTTC; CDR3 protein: CASSNLREQYF
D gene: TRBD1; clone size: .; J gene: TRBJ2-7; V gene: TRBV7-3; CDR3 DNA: TGTGCCAGCAGCCCAACAGGGGGCAGGCCAAACGAGCAGTACTTC; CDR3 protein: CASSPTGGRPNEQYF
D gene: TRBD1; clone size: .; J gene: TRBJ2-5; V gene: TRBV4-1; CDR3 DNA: TGCGCCAGCAGCCAAGCCCTTTACCCCGGGACAGGTTTGAGGGAGACCCAGTACTTC; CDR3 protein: CASSQALYPGTGLRETQYF
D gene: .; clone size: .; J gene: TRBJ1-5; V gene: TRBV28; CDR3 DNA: TGTGCCAGCAGTGCTGGGGGGGCGTATAGCAATCAGCCCCAGCATTTT; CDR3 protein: CASSAGGAYSNQPQHF
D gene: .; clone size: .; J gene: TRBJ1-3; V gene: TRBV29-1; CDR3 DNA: TGCAGCGTTTTGGTCGGGAGGGAATTTGCTGGAAACACCATATATTTT; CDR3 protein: CSVLVGREFAGNTIYF
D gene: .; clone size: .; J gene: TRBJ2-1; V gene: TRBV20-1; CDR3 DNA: TGCAGTGCTAGTCGGCCTACCGGGGGAGTGGACAATGAGCAGTTCTTC; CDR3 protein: CSASRPTGGVDNEQFF